The clone carrying this T cell receptor beta chain was recorded a few times. What it binds is not known. The sample is drawn from a study of T cell repertoires in cytomegalovirus infection. About the research overall: It was the public TCR beta signatures that indicated both CMV infection and matching HLA type.

Findings and limits, study-wide: Frequencies of public TCR beta families were cumulated, and this identified carriers of CMV plus the relevant HLA. The ex vivo response was dominated by HLA-C-restricted CMV-specific TCR beta clonotypes.

The length of the CDR3 is 15 residues. Between the trimmed V and J ends, which lost 0 bases and 7 bases, there was a span of 13 bases. Germline assignment: CDR1 LNHNV and CDR2 YYDKDF (reference sequence). TCRdb processed the reads anew with MiXCR; each CDR3 protein has one entry. The sample has 150,000 to 200,000 distinct CDR3 sequences, roughly a fifth seen once. The V and J genes are TRBV15 and TRBJ1-5; a possible D gene is TRBD1 (5 bases). The sequenced sample consisted of PBMCs. This receptor was identified in a human donor in good health (CMV status not recorded). Some clones in this sample may be carry-over from other donors' samples. CDR3 loop: CATSREGGQGQPQHF. In DNA form, the CDR3 reads TGTGCCACCAGCAGAGAAGGAGGGCAGGGACAGCCCCAGCATTTT. Supplemented by reference TRBV15 and TRBJ1-5, the full variable domain reads DAMVIQNPRYQVTQFGKPVTLSCSQTLNHNVMYWYQQKSSQAPKLLFHYYDKDFNNEADTPDNFQSRRPNTSFCFLDIRSPGLGDTAMYLCATSREGGQGQPQHFGDGTRLSIL.